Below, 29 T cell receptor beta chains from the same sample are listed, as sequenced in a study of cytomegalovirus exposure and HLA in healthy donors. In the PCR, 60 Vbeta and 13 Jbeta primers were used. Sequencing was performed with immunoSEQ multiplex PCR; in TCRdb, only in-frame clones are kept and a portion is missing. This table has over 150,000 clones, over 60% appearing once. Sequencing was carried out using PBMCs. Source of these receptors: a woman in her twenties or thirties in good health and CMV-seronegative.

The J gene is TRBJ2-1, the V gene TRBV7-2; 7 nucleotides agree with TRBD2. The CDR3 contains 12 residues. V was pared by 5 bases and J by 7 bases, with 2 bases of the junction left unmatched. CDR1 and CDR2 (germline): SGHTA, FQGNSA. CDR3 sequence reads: CASSIGGNEQFF. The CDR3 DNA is TGTGCCAGCAGCATCGGGGGGAATGAGCAGTTCTTC.

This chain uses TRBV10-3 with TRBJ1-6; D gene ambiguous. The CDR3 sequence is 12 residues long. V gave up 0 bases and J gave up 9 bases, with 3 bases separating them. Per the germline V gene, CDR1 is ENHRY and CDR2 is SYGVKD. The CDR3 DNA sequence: TGTGCCATCAGTGAGTCGAGTTCACCCCTCCACTTT. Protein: CAISESSSPLHF.

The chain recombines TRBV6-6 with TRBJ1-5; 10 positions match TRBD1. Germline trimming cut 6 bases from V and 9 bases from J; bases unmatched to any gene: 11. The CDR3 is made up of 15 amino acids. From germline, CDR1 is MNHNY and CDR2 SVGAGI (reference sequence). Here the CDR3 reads CASRLGQGDVLPQHF. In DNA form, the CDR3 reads TGTGCCAGCAGACTTGGACAGGGGGATGTTTTGCCCCAGCATTTT.

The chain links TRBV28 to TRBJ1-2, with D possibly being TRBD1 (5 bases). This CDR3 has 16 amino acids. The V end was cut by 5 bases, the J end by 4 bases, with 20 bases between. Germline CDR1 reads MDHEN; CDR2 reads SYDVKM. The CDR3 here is CASSPYRITGGYGYTF. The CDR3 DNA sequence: TGTGCCAGCAGTCCATACAGGATAACCGGTGGCTATGGCTACACCTTC.

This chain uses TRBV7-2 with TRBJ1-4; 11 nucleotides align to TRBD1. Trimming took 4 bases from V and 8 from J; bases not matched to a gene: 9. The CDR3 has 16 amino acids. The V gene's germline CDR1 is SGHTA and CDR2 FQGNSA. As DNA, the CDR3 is TGTGCCAGCAGCTCTCCGGGACAGGGGGAGAGGGAAAAACTGTTTTTT. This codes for CASSSPGQGEREKLFF.

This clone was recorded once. Here the CDR3 reads CASRLGQGPGYTF. The CDR3 nucleotides read TGTGCCAGCAGACTCGGACAGGGCCCCGGCTACACCTTC. This chain links TRBV25-1 with TRBJ1-2, with 8 bases identical to TRBD1. V lost 6 bases and J lost 8; bases outside the gene matches: 8. This CDR3 is built from 13 residues. Germline CDR1 is MGHDK and CDR2 is SYGVNS.

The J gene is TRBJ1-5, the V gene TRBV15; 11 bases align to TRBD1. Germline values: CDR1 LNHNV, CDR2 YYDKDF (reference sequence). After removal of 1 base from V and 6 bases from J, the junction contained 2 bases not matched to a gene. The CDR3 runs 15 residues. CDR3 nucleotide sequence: TGTGCCACCAGCAGAGGGACAGGGGGCCTTCAGCCCCAGCATTTT. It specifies CATSRGTGGLQPQHF.

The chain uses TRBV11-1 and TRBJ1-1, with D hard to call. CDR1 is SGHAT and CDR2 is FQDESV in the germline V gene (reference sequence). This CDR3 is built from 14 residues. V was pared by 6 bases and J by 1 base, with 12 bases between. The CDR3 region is CASSLKFRNTEAFF. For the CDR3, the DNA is TGTGCCAGCAGTTTAAAGTTCAGGAACACTGAAGCTTTCTTT.

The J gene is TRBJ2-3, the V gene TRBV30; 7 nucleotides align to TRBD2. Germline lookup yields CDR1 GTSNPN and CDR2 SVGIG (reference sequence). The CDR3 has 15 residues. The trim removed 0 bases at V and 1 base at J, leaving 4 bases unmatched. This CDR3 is CAWSVPGGGTDTQYF. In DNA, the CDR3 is TGTGCCTGGAGTGTACCGGGGGGTGGCACAGATACGCAGTATTTT.

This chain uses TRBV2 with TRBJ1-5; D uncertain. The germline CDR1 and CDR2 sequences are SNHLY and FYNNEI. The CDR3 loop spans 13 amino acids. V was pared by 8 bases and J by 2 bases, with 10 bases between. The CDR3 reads CASGLSGNQPQHF. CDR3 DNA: TGTGCCAGCGGGCTAAGTGGCAATCAGCCCCAGCATTTT.

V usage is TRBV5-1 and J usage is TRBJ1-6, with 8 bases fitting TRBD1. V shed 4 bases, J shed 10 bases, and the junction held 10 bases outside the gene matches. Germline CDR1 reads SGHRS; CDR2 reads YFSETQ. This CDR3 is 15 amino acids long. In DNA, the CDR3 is TGCGCCAGCAGCGGAGGACAGGGCGGTAGATCACCCCTCCACTTT. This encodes CASSGGQGGRSPLHF.

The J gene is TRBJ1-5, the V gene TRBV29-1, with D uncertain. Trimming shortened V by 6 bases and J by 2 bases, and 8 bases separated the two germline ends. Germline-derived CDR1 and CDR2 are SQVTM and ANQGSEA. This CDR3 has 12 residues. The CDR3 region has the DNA TGCAGCGTGGGAGAGGGCAATCAGCCCCAGCATTTT. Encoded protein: CSVGEGNQPQHF.

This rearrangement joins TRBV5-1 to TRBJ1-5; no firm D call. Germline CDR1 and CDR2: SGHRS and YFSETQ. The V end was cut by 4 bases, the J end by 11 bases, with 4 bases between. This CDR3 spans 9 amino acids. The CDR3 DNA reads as TGCGCCAGCAGCCCCGCCCAGCATTTT. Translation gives CASSPAQHF.

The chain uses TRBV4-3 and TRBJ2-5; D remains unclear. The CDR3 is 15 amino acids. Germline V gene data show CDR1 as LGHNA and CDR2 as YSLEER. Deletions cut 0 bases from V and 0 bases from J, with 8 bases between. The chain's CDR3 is CASSQERSYQETQYF. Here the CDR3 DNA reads TGCGCCAGCAGCCAAGAAAGGAGCTACCAAGAGACCCAGTACTTC.

The CDR3 nucleotides are TGTGCCAGCAGTTCAACGGGACAGGGGGTTGGGGCTTTCTTT. Protein product: CASSSTGQGVGAFF. This chain uses TRBV28 with TRBJ1-1, with 11 bases that match TRBD1. Per germline, CDR1 MDHEN and CDR2 SYDVKM. Trimming removed 4 bases from V and 11 bases from J; junction bases left unmatched: 9. The CDR3 has 14 amino acids.

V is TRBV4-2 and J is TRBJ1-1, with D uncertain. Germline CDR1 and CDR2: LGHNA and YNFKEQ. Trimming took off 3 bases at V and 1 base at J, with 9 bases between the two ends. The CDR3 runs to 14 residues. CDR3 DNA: TGTGCCAGCAGCCATAGCCCCCCGAACACTGAAGCTTTCTTT. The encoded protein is CASSHSPPNTEAFF.

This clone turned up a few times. The CDR3 spells CASSSTGGAGEQYF. The CDR3, as DNA: TGTGCCAGCAGCTCGACAGGGGGCGCGGGGGAGCAGTACTTC. The chain links TRBV7-2 to TRBJ2-7; TRBD1 matches 10 bases. V lost 4 bases to trimming and J lost 7 bases; unmatched junction nucleotides: 7. The CDR3 length is 14 residues. Germline assignment: CDR1 SGHTA and CDR2 FQGNSA.

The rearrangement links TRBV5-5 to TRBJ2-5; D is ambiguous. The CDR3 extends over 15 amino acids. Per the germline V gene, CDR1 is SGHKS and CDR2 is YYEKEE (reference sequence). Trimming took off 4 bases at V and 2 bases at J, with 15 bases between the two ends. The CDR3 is CASSPGSLAQETQYF. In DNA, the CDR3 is TGTGCCAGCAGCCCAGGAAGTTTGGCACAAGAGACCCAGTACTTC.

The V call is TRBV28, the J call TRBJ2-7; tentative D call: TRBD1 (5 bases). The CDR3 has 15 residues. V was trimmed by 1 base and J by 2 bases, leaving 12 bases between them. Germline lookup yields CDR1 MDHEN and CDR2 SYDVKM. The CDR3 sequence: CASSLFARGTYEQYF. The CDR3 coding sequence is TGTGCCAGCAGTTTATTTGCAAGGGGCACCTACGAGCAGTACTTC.

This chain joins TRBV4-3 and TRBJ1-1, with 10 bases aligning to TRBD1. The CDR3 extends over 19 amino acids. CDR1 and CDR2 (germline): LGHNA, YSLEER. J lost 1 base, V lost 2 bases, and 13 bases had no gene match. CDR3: CASSQYRQGAFSGNTEAFF. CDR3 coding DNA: TGCGCCAGCAGCCAATATCGACAGGGGGCTTTTTCGGGGAACACTGAAGCTTTCTTT.

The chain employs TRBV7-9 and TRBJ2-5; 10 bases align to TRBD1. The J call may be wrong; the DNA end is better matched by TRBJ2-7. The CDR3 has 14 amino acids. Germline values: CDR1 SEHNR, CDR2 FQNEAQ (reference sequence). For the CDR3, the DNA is TGTGCCAGCAGCTCCAGACAGGGGGCGTTCGAGCAGTACTTC. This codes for CASSSRQGAFEQYF.

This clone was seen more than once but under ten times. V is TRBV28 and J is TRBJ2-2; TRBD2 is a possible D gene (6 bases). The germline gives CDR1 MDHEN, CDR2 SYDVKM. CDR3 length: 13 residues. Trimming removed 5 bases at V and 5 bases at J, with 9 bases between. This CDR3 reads CASSPSGTGELFF. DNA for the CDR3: TGTGCCAGCAGTCCCAGCGGGACCGGGGAGCTGTTTTTT.

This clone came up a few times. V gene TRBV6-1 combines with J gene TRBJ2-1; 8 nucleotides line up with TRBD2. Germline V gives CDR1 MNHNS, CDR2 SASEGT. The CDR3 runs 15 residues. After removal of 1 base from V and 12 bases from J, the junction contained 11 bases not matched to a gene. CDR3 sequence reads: CASSEEIAGPTRQFF. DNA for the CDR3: TGTGCCAGCAGTGAAGAGATAGCGGGGCCTACTCGGCAGTTCTTC.

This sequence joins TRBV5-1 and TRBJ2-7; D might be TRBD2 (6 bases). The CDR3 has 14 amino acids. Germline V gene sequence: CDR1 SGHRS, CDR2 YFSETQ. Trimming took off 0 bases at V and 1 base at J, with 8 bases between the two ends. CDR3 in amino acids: CASSLVGGSYEQYF. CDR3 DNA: TGCGCCAGCAGCTTGGTTGGGGGGTCCTACGAGCAGTACTTC.

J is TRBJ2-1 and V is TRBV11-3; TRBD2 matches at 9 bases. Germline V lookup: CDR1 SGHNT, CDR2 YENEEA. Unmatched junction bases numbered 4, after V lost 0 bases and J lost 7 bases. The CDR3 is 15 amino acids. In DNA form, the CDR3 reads TGTGCCAGCAGCTTAGAGGCGGGAGGGGAGAATGAGCAGTTCTTC. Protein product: CASSLEAGGENEQFF.

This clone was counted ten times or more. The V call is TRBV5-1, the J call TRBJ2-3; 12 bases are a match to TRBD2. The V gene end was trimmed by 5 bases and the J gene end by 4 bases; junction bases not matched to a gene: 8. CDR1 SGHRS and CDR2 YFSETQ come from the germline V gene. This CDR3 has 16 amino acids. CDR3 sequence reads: CASSSGTSGFSDTQYF. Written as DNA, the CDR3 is TGCGCCAGCAGTTCCGGGACTAGCGGGTTCTCAGATACGCAGTATTTT.

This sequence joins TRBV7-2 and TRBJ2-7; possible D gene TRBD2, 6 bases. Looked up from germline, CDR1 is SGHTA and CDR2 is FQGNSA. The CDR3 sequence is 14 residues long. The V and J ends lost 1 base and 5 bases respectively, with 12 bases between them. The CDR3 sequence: CASSLGLVLNEQYF. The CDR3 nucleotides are TGTGCCAGCAGCTTAGGACTAGTGTTAAACGAGCAGTACTTC.

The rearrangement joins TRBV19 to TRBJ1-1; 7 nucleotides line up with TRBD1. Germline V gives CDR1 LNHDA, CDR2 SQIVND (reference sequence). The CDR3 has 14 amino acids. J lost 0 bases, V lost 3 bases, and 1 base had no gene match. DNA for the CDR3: TGTGCCAGTAGTATGACAGGGATGAACACTGAAGCTTTCTTT. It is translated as CASSMTGMNTEAFF.

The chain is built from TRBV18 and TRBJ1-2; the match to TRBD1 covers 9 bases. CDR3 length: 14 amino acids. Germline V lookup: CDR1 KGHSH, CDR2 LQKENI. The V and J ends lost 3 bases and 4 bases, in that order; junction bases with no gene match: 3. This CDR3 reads CASSPQDRGYGYTF. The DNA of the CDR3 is TGTGCCAGCTCACCCCAGGACAGGGGCTATGGCTACACCTTC.